These T cell receptor beta chains were read from a single sample in a study of cytomegalovirus exposure and HLA in healthy donors. TCRdb's copy holds only in-frame clones and misses some; the assay was immunoSEQ multiplex PCR. The sample consists of fewer than 250,000 clones, around four fifths of them appearing once. Material: PBMCs. These receptors originate from a boy younger than 10 in good health and CMV-seronegative. Each CDR3 is given with its conserved first and last residue. A D gene is named only where the DNA matches it firmly. Clone size is stated in some rows and not others, as once, few, many or a class when expanded.

clone_size: .
d_call: .
j_call: TRBJ1-1
v_call: TRBV7-9
cdr3_aa: CASSLEAGADTEAFF
cdr3_nt: TGTGCCAGCAGCTTAGAGGCAGGGGCGGACACTGAAGCTTTCTTT

clone_size: .
d_call: .
j_call: TRBJ2-1
v_call: TRBV19
cdr3_aa: CASKPPTGFYNEQFF
cdr3_nt: TGTGCCAGTAAGCCTCCCACGGGGTTCTACAATGAGCAGTTCTTC

clone_size: .
d_call: .
j_call: TRBJ2-1
v_call: TRBV30
cdr3_aa: CAWTDAPGPIPWGKQFF
cdr3_nt: TGTGCCTGGACCGACGCCCCGGGCCCCATTCCGTGGGGCAAGCAGTTCTTC

clone_size: .
d_call: TRBD1
j_call: TRBJ2-7
v_call: TRBV7-2
cdr3_aa: CASSSPDRAYEQYF
cdr3_nt: TGTGCCAGCAGCTCCCCGGACAGGGCTTACGAGCAGTACTTC

clone_size: .
d_call: TRBD1
j_call: TRBJ2-7
v_call: TRBV19
cdr3_aa: CSSGPGTGILHEQYF
cdr3_nt: TGTTCCAGTGGACCAGGGACAGGGATTTTGCACGAGCAGTACTTC

clone_size: .
d_call: TRBD1
j_call: TRBJ2-1
v_call: TRBV15
cdr3_aa: CATSRAGQAYNEQFF
cdr3_nt: TGTGCCACCAGCAGAGCTGGACAGGCGTACAATGAGCAGTTCTTC

clone_size: .
d_call: .
j_call: TRBJ2-3
v_call: TRBV5-1
cdr3_aa: CASSLGKAQDTQYF
cdr3_nt: TGCGCCAGCAGCCTAGGAAAGGCGCAAGATACGCAGTATTTT

clone_size: .
d_call: .
j_call: TRBJ2-1
v_call: TRBV6-5
cdr3_aa: CASSSLGGAYNEQFF
cdr3_nt: TGTGCCAGCAGTTCCCTAGGGGGGGCCTACAATGAGCAGTTCTTC

clone_size: .
d_call: .
j_call: TRBJ2-3
v_call: TRBV14
cdr3_aa: CASSQVGGSTDTQYF
cdr3_nt: TGTGCCAGCAGCCAAGTAGGGGGTAGCACAGATACGCAGTATTTT

clone_size: .
d_call: .
j_call: TRBJ2-7
v_call: TRBV27
cdr3_aa: CASSWGHSYEQYF
cdr3_nt: TGTGCCAGCAGTTGGGGACACTCCTACGAGCAGTACTTC

clone_size: .
d_call: TRBD2
j_call: TRBJ2-1
v_call: TRBV9
cdr3_aa: CASSDVAGAHNEQFF
cdr3_nt: TGTGCCAGCAGCGACGTAGCGGGAGCCCACAATGAGCAGTTCTTC

clone_size: .
d_call: TRBD2
j_call: TRBJ2-3
v_call: TRBV9
cdr3_aa: CASSVDRQRGSDTQYF
cdr3_nt: TGTGCCAGCAGCGTAGATCGGCAGCGGGGATCAGATACGCAGTATTTT

clone_size: once
d_call: TRBD2
j_call: TRBJ2-5
v_call: TRBV11-2
cdr3_aa: CASSFPRSGRDQETQYF
cdr3_nt: TGTGCCAGCAGCTTCCCCCGTAGCGGGAGGGACCAAGAGACCCAGTACTTC

clone_size: .
d_call: .
j_call: TRBJ2-7
v_call: TRBV19
cdr3_aa: CASSIDLHLREQYF
cdr3_nt: TGTGCCAGTAGTATAGACCTTCACTTACGCGAGCAGTACTTC

clone_size: .
d_call: .
j_call: TRBJ1-5
v_call: TRBV27
cdr3_aa: CASSFDIITPQHF
cdr3_nt: TGTGCCAGCAGTTTTGACATAATTACGCCCCAGCATTTT

clone_size: .
d_call: TRBD2
j_call: TRBJ2-1
v_call: TRBV30
cdr3_aa: CAWSATSGIGEQFF
cdr3_nt: TGTGCCTGGAGTGCAACTAGCGGGATCGGCGAGCAGTTCTTC

clone_size: once
d_call: TRBD1
j_call: TRBJ2-2
v_call: TRBV30
cdr3_aa: CAWSATPGQGAGELFF
cdr3_nt: TGTGCCTGGAGCGCGACCCCGGGACAGGGCGCCGGGGAGCTGTTTTTT

clone_size: .
d_call: .
j_call: TRBJ2-7
v_call: TRBV14
cdr3_aa: CASSRGTPEQYF
cdr3_nt: TGTGCCAGCAGCCGAGGGACACCCGAGCAGTACTTC

clone_size: few
d_call: TRBD2
j_call: TRBJ2-3
v_call: TRBV5-4
cdr3_aa: CASSSAGGYTDTQYF
cdr3_nt: TGTGCCAGCAGCTCCGCGGGGGGGTACACAGATACGCAGTATTTT

clone_size: .
d_call: .
j_call: TRBJ2-3
v_call: TRBV5-1
cdr3_aa: CARGSQHTISTDTQYF
cdr3_nt: TGCGCGCGCGGTAGCCAGCACACTATTAGCACAGATACGCAGTATTTT

clone_size: .
d_call: .
j_call: TRBJ2-7
v_call: TRBV12-5
cdr3_aa: CASGLITTRMPYEQYF
cdr3_nt: TGTGCTAGTGGTTTGATAACGACAAGAATGCCCTACGAGCAGTACTTC

clone_size: .
d_call: TRBD1
j_call: TRBJ1-1
v_call: TRBV7-3
cdr3_aa: CASSPDRAGKAFF
cdr3_nt: TGTGCCAGCAGCCCCGACAGGGCCGGCAAAGCTTTCTTT

clone_size: .
d_call: TRBD1
j_call: TRBJ2-2
v_call: TRBV30
cdr3_aa: CALGGDRGTGELFF
cdr3_nt: TGTGCCTTGGGTGGGGACAGGGGGACCGGGGAGCTGTTTTTT

clone_size: .
d_call: .
j_call: TRBJ1-1
v_call: TRBV5-5
cdr3_aa: CASSPNPRMNTEAFF
cdr3_nt: TGTGCCAGCAGCCCCAACCCCAGGATGAACACTGAAGCTTTCTTT

clone_size: .
d_call: TRBD1
j_call: TRBJ2-1
v_call: TRBV7-6
cdr3_aa: CASSLPGQGAYNEQFF
cdr3_nt: TGTGCCAGCAGCTTACCGGGACAGGGGGCCTACAATGAGCAGTTCTTC

clone_size: .
d_call: .
j_call: TRBJ2-7
v_call: TRBV30
cdr3_aa: CAWSARLLYEQYF
cdr3_nt: TGTGCCTGGAGCGCCCGACTACTTTACGAGCAGTACTTC

clone_size: .
d_call: TRBD2
j_call: TRBJ2-3
v_call: TRBV7-6
cdr3_aa: CASSQGTSGRAGTDTQYF
cdr3_nt: TGTGCCAGCAGCCAAGGGACTAGCGGGAGGGCCGGGACAGATACGCAGTATTTT

clone_size: .
d_call: .
j_call: TRBJ2-1
v_call: TRBV9
cdr3_aa: CASSVAEASSPRFF
cdr3_nt: TGTGCCAGCAGCGTAGCTGAAGCCTCCTCCCCGCGGTTCTTC

clone_size: .
d_call: TRBD1
j_call: TRBJ2-1
v_call: TRBV9
cdr3_aa: CASSSGGTGSYNEQFF
cdr3_nt: TGTGCCAGCAGCTCTGGCGGGACAGGCTCCTACAATGAGCAGTTCTTC

clone_size: .
d_call: .
j_call: TRBJ1-1
v_call: TRBV7-9
cdr3_aa: CASSLVGEATEAFF
cdr3_nt: TGTGCCAGCAGCTTAGTAGGGGAAGCGACTGAAGCTTTCTTT

clone_size: .
d_call: .
j_call: TRBJ1-1
v_call: TRBV30
cdr3_aa: CAWGMRGDWGLTEAFF
cdr3_nt: TGTGCCTGGGGGATGCGGGGGGACTGGGGATTGACTGAAGCTTTCTTT

clone_size: few
d_call: .
j_call: TRBJ1-1
v_call: TRBV6-5
cdr3_aa: CASSPLTRGVRRSFF
cdr3_nt: TGTGCCAGCAGTCCTCTAACCCGGGGGGTTAGGCGGTCTTTCTTT

clone_size: .
d_call: .
j_call: TRBJ2-1
v_call: TRBV5-1
cdr3_aa: CASSLSGEGEQFF
cdr3_nt: TGCGCCAGCAGCTTGTCAGGGGAAGGGGAGCAGTTCTTC

clone_size: .
d_call: .
j_call: TRBJ2-2
v_call: TRBV30
cdr3_aa: CAWSSGNGELFF
cdr3_nt: TGTGCCTGGAGTTCGGGGAACGGGGAGCTGTTTTTT

clone_size: .
d_call: TRBD1
j_call: TRBJ1-2
v_call: TRBV19
cdr3_aa: CASSIGDRDGYTF
cdr3_nt: TGTGCCAGTAGTATCGGGGACAGGGATGGCTACACCTTC

clone_size: .
d_call: .
j_call: TRBJ2-6
v_call: TRBV30
cdr3_aa: CALMMSSGANVLTF
cdr3_nt: TGTGCCTTGATGATGAGCTCTGGGGCCAACGTCCTGACTTTC

clone_size: .
d_call: .
j_call: TRBJ1-2
v_call: TRBV4-1
cdr3_aa: CASSQESADSYGYTF
cdr3_nt: TGCGCCAGCAGCCAAGAGAGTGCGGACAGCTATGGCTACACCTTC

clone_size: once
d_call: .
j_call: TRBJ1-6
v_call: TRBV27
cdr3_aa: CASSFQLYNSPLHF
cdr3_nt: TGTGCCAGCAGTTTCCAACTTTATAATTCACCCCTCCACTTT

clone_size: .
d_call: .
j_call: TRBJ2-1
v_call: TRBV13
cdr3_aa: CASSSLDNEQFF
cdr3_nt: TGTGCCAGCAGCTCTTTAGACAATGAGCAGTTCTTC

clone_size: .
d_call: .
j_call: TRBJ2-1
v_call: TRBV5-8
cdr3_aa: CASSLSNDNEQFF
cdr3_nt: TGTGCCAGCAGCTTGTCCAATGACAATGAGCAGTTCTTC

clone_size: .
d_call: .
j_call: TRBJ2-5
v_call: TRBV10-3
cdr3_aa: CATNGRVQETQYF
cdr3_nt: TGTGCCACCAACGGGAGAGTGCAAGAGACCCAGTACTTC

clone_size: .
d_call: .
j_call: TRBJ1-1
v_call: TRBV6-1
cdr3_aa: CASSKQGNTEAFF
cdr3_nt: TGTGCCAGCAGTAAACAGGGGAACACTGAAGCTTTCTTT

clone_size: .
d_call: TRBD2
j_call: TRBJ2-7
v_call: TRBV27
cdr3_aa: CASSPSGSSYEQYF
cdr3_nt: TGTGCCAGCAGCCCTAGCGGGAGCTCCTACGAGCAGTACTTC

clone_size: .
d_call: .
j_call: TRBJ2-3
v_call: TRBV9
cdr3_aa: CASSLYRADTQYF
cdr3_nt: TGTGCCAGCAGCCTCTACAGGGCAGATACGCAGTATTTT

clone_size: few
d_call: TRBD1
j_call: TRBJ1-1
v_call: TRBV5-1
cdr3_aa: CASSRTGTMNTEAFF
cdr3_nt: TGCGCCAGCAGTAGGACAGGGACTATGAACACTGAAGCTTTCTTT

clone_size: medium-sized
d_call: TRBD2
j_call: TRBJ2-3
v_call: TRBV6-5
cdr3_aa: CASSTSGGAADTQYF
cdr3_nt: TGTGCCAGCAGTACTAGCGGGGGGGCCGCAGATACGCAGTATTTT